This record looks at one TCR beta chain sequence and its context. Antigen unknown. Clones were sequenced by immunoSEQ multiplex PCR, and TCRdb holds only the in-frame ones, with some missing. Of more than 95,000 clones in the sample, less than 95% were seen once. The junction had 9 bases not matched to a gene; V was cut back by 1 base and J by 3 bases. CDR3 length: 16 residues. CDR1 and CDR2 from the germline V gene are MNHEY and SMNVEV (reference sequence). The sample is drawn from a study of T cell responses to AZD1222 COVID-19 vaccine. General study points: Donors were largely white British and mainly female; clonal diversity was possibly underestimated.

Sequenced material: peripheral blood, taken on day 0 of AZD1222 vaccination. The sequence was obtained from an adult in good health. The V and J genes are TRBV27 and TRBJ2-7; 7 positions agree with TRBD2. CDR3 region: CASSLLSGGGNYEQYF. DNA for the CDR3: TGTGCCAGCAGTTTATTGAGTGGGGGGGGAAACTACGAGCAGTACTTC.